The 30 T cell receptor beta chains reported below all come from one sample, sequenced in a study of blood T cell repertoires in COVID-19. Some clones are missing from TCRdb's copy, which holds only in-frame ones; the method was immunoSEQ multiplex PCR. This table has more than 95,000 clones, approximately 85% appearing once. Source material: peripheral blood. The receptors originated from a woman older than 75 with COVID-19, enrolled during active disease.

The J gene is TRBJ2-5, the V gene TRBV19; D is unresolved. The V end was cut by 3 bases, the J end by 5 bases, with 16 bases between. The CDR3 length is 15 residues. The germline V gene has CDR1 LNHDA and CDR2 SQIVND (reference sequence). The chain's CDR3 is CASSMLSSGEETQYF. The CDR3 DNA is TGTGCCAGTAGTATGCTTTCCTCAGGCGAGGAGACCCAGTACTTC.

This sequence joins TRBV27 and TRBJ2-7; D possibly corresponds to TRBD2 (7 bases). Trimming left V 6 bases short and J 2 bases short, with 20 bases between. From germline, CDR1 is MNHEY and CDR2 SMNVEV (reference sequence). This CDR3 is built from 16 residues. CDR3 sequence (DNA): TGTGCCAGCAGCCGGTTGGGGGGGCGGGAGCCCTACGAGCAGTACTTC. Amino acid sequence: CASSRLGGREPYEQYF.

The chain joins TRBV7-6 to TRBJ2-2; 9 nucleotides agree with TRBD1. The CDR3 runs to 14 residues. From germline, CDR1 is SGHVS and CDR2 FNYEAQ. Trimming took 9 bases from V and 5 from J; bases not matched to a gene: 7. CDR3: CASSRDRVTGELFF. The CDR3 DNA sequence: TGTGCCAGTTCCCGGGACAGGGTGACCGGGGAGCTGTTTTTT.

This clone was recorded only once. The junction differs from germline at one of its ends, possibly a read error. The gene calls are TRBV5-4 and TRBJ2-7; 7 bases align to TRBD2. The CDR3 is 11 residues long. The V gene's germline CDR1 is SGHNT and CDR2 YYREEE (reference sequence). The CDR3 sequence: CASSFSPAGFF. CDR3 coding DNA: TGTGCCAGCAGCTTCTCTCCAGCGGGATTCTTC.

This clone was observed a single time. This rearrangement joins TRBV5-1 to TRBJ2-2; 7 bases agree with TRBD2. The CDR3 runs 16 residues. The trim removed 7 bases at V and 6 bases at J, leaving 15 bases unmatched. Germline V gives CDR1 SGHRS, CDR2 YFSETQ. The CDR3: CASVPWGGSSSGELFF. Here the CDR3 DNA reads TGCGCCAGCGTCCCGTGGGGCGGGAGTTCGTCCGGGGAGCTGTTTTTT.

A single count supports this clone. Its ends do not fully match the called genes, so a read error is possible. The V gene is TRBV7-7, the J gene TRBJ2-2; D gene uncertain. Germline V lookup: CDR1 SSHAT, CDR2 FNYEAQ (reference sequence). The CDR3 has 15 residues. The CDR3 loop is CASSLITGNTGELFF. The CDR3 DNA reads TGTGCTAGCAGCTTAATAACGGGGAACACCGGGGAGCTGTTTTTT.

This chain uses TRBV5-1 with TRBJ2-5; no clear D gene. V lost 2 bases and J lost 5, with 4 bases in between. The CDR3 runs to 11 residues. In germline, CDR1 is SGHRS, CDR2 YFSETQ. The CDR3 region has the DNA TGCGCCAGCAGCTTCTCTGAGACCCAGTACTTC. This gives the protein CASSFSETQYF. The full variable domain, rest sourced from reference TRBV5-1 and TRBJ2-5, is KAGVTQTPRYLIKTRGQQVTLSCSPISGHRSVSWYQQTPGQGLQFLFEYFSETQRNKGNFPGRFSGRQFSNSRSEMNVSTLELGDSALYLCASSFSETQYFGPGTRLLVL.

The gene calls are TRBV5-4 and TRBJ1-1, with a possible D match to TRBD1 (5 bases). V was trimmed by 5 bases and J by 4 bases, leaving 18 bases between them. The CDR3 runs to 15 residues. The V gene's germline CDR1 is SGHNT and CDR2 YYREEE (reference sequence). The CDR3 DNA is TGTGCCAGCAGTAACGGAGGGACGGTTAGCACTGAAGCTTTCTTT. Translated, it gives CASSNGGTVSTEAFF. Combining the CDR3 with reference TRBV5-4 and TRBJ1-1 gives the whole variable domain ETGVTQSPTHLIKTRGQQVTLRCSSQSGHNTVSWYQQALGQGPQFIFQYYREEENGRGNFPPRFSGLQFPNYSSELNVNALELDDSALYLCASSNGGTVSTEAFFGQGTRLTVV.

The chain carries TRBV3-1 (or the pseudogene TRBV3-2) and TRBJ2-1; TRBD2 agrees at 11 bases. Germline values: CDR1 LGHDT, CDR2 YNNKEL (reference sequence). The CDR3 length is 17 residues. The V and J ends lost 1 base and 8 bases, in that order; junction bases with no gene match: 10. CDR3 sequence: CASSQGVSGRAGDEQFF. The CDR3 DNA reads as TGTGCCAGCAGCCAAGGAGTTAGCGGGAGGGCCGGTGATGAGCAGTTCTTC.

The chain couples TRBV24-1 to TRBJ1-1; D is ambiguous. Trimming pared 5 bases from V and 11 bases from J, leaving 20 bases between. CDR1 KGHDR and CDR2 SFDVKD come from the germline V gene. The CDR3 is 14 residues long. The CDR3: CATSVVLREVDAFF. The CDR3 nucleotides are TGTGCCACCAGTGTAGTTCTTAGGGAGGTGGACGCTTTCTTT.

The CDR3 nucleotides are TGTGCCAGCAGTCCAAATTGGGGGGTGGCCGTGAACACTGAAGCTTTCTTT. This gives the protein CASSPNWGVAVNTEAFF. The chain has TRBV6-6 and TRBJ1-1; D might be TRBD1 (5 bases). Trimming shortened V by 5 bases and J by 0 bases, and 19 bases separated the two germline ends. There are 17 residues in the CDR3. Germline CDR1 is MNHNY and CDR2 is SVGAGI (reference sequence).

The CDR3 here is CASSRLQSANQETQYF. The CDR3, as DNA: TGTGCCAGCAGTCGTCTGCAGTCAGCGAATCAAGAGACCCAGTACTTC. The chain joins TRBV7-2 to TRBJ2-5; no clear D gene. Germline CDR1 SGHTA, CDR2 FQGNSA. V was clipped by 6 bases and J by 2 bases, with 19 bases between them. The CDR3 is 16 amino acids.

The chain carries TRBV18 and TRBJ2-1, with 13 bases lining up with TRBD2. J was trimmed by 0 bases and V by 4 bases; bases with no gene match: 6. Germline assignment: CDR1 KGHSH and CDR2 LQKENI. The length of the CDR3 is 18 residues. CDR3 sequence: CASSRTSGSTSSYNEQFF. The DNA of the CDR3 is TGTGCCAGCTCACGGACTAGCGGGAGTACGAGCTCCTACAATGAGCAGTTCTTC. The whole variable domain, filled in from reference TRBV18 and TRBJ2-1, reads NAGVMQNPRHLVRRRGQEARLRCSPMKGHSHVYWYRQLPEEGLKFMVYLQKENIIDESGMPKERFSAEFPKEGPSILRIQQVVRGDSAAYFCASSRTSGSTSSYNEQFFGPGTRLTVL.

CDR3 loop: CSARQGVGYTF. The CDR3 nucleotides are TGCAGTGCTAGACAGGGTGTTGGCTACACCTTC. The chain is built from TRBV20-1 and TRBJ1-2; possible D gene TRBD1, 5 bases. This CDR3 is 11 amino acids long. Germline loops: CDR1 DFQATT, CDR2 SNEGSKA (reference sequence). Trimming cost V 2 bases and J 7 bases, with 8 bases left between them.

V and J are TRBV7-9 and TRBJ1-2; no firm D call. The CDR3 is 14 residues long. Per germline, CDR1 SEHNR and CDR2 FQNEAQ (reference sequence). The V end lost 8 bases, the J end lost 2 bases, and 15 bases lay between the germline ends. The CDR3: CASSVPFPNYGYTF. The CDR3 DNA reads as TGTGCCAGCTCCGTTCCTTTCCCCAACTATGGCTACACCTTC. The variable domain in full, with the rest retrieved from reference TRBV7-9 and TRBJ1-2, is DTGVSQNPRHKITKRGQNVTFRCDPISEHNRLYWYRQTLGQGPEFLTYFQNEAQLEKSRLLSDRFSAERPKGSFSTLEIQRTEQGDSAMYLCASSVPFPNYGYTFGSGTRLTVV.

This rearrangement joins TRBV7-2 to TRBJ2-7; the match to TRBD2 covers 13 bases. Germline lookup yields CDR1 SGHTA and CDR2 FQGNSA. Germline trimming cut 5 bases from V and 4 bases from J; bases unmatched to any gene: 8. The CDR3 is 16 residues long. The CDR3 spells CASSLPGLAGLYEQYF. In DNA, the CDR3 is TGTGCCAGCAGCCTCCCGGGACTAGCGGGACTATACGAGCAGTACTTC.

This clone was detected once. The V call is TRBV2, the J call TRBJ2-7; 8 nucleotides agree with TRBD2. V trimming: 3 bases; J trimming: 4 bases; junction bases outside the gene matches: 8. Germline V gives CDR1 SNHLY, CDR2 FYNNEI. The length of the CDR3 is 15 residues. The CDR3 loop reads CASSEALAVVYEQYF. The CDR3 DNA reads TGTGCCAGCAGTGAGGCACTAGCGGTCGTATACGAGCAGTACTTC.

The V call is TRBV9, the J call TRBJ1-1, with D perhaps TRBD1 (6 bases). V was pared by 4 bases and J by 4 bases, with 20 bases between. From germline, CDR1 is SGDLS and CDR2 YYNGEE. This CDR3 is built from 16 residues. For the CDR3, the DNA is TGTGCCAGCAGCCCGGGACACACCAGGAGTGGCACTGAAGCTTTCTTT. This translates into CASSPGHTRSGTEAFF.

The chain is built from TRBV28 and TRBJ2-6; D not certain. CDR1 and CDR2 (germline): MDHEN, SYDVKM. Trimming took 3 bases from V and 1 from J, leaving 4 bases between them. This CDR3 spans 14 amino acids. The DNA of the CDR3 is TGTGCCAGCAGTTTTCGTTCTGGGGCCAACGTCCTGACTTTC. This gives the protein CASSFRSGANVLTF.

CDR3 in amino acids: CASSTGLAAWETQYF. The CDR3 region has the DNA TGTGCCAGCAGCACGGGACTAGCGGCGTGGGAGACCCAGTACTTC. The chain employs TRBV5-6 and TRBJ2-5; 11 bases fit TRBD2. The CDR3 is made up of 15 amino acids. V lost 4 bases to trimming and J lost 5 bases; unmatched junction nucleotides: 7. Germline CDR1 SGHDT, CDR2 YYEEEE.

This chain connects TRBV28 to TRBJ1-1, with D unresolved. Trimming shortened V by 8 bases and J by 3 bases, and 25 bases separated the two germline ends. The CDR3 covers 17 residues. Germline CDR1 MDHEN, CDR2 SYDVKM. CDR3 coding DNA: TGTGCCAGCTCATATCGGGCCACTTTTGAGGAGGACACTGAAGCTTTCTTT. Amino acid sequence: CASSYRATFEEDTEAFF.

This chain links TRBV28 with TRBJ1-3; D gene ambiguous. Trimming took 7 bases from V and 0 from J, leaving 10 bases between them. The CDR3 has 14 residues. In germline, CDR1 is MDHEN, CDR2 SYDVKM. CDR3 nucleotide sequence: TGTGCCAGCACAGGTCCGGTCTCTGGAAACACCATATATTTT. Its translation is CASTGPVSGNTIYF.

This clone was counted a few times. The chain has TRBV4-1 and TRBJ2-5; maybe TRBD2 (5 bases). The germline V gene has CDR1 MGHRA and CDR2 YSYEKL. V lost 4 bases to trimming and J lost 2 bases, with 8 bases between them. This CDR3 comprises 13 residues. CDR3 residues: CASSRTRQETQYF. The CDR3 nucleotides read TGCGCCAGCAGCCGTACTAGACAAGAGACCCAGTACTTC.

The chain joins TRBV28 to TRBJ1-5, with D unclear. CDR3 size: 13 residues. Trimming removed 5 bases at V and 0 bases at J, with 5 bases between. The V gene's germline CDR1 is MDHEN and CDR2 SYDVKM. As DNA, the CDR3 is TGTGCCAGCAGTCCAGATAGCAATCAGCCCCAGCATTTT. Encoded protein: CASSPDSNQPQHF. The full variable domain, with the rest looked up from reference TRBV28 and TRBJ1-5, is DVKVTQSSRYLVKRTGEKVFLECVQDMDHENMFWYRQDPGLGLRLIYFSYDVKMKEKGDIPEGYSVSREKKERFSLILESASTNQTSMYLCASSPDSNQPQHFGDGTRLSIL.

For the CDR3, the DNA is TGTGCCAGCAGCTCTAGCGGGCAGAGCACAGATACGCAGTATTTT. Translation gives CASSSSGQSTDTQYF. The chain is built from TRBV7-3 and TRBJ2-3; 8 bases are shared with TRBD2. The CDR3 has 15 amino acids. After removal of 4 bases from V and 0 bases from J, the junction contained 3 bases not matched to a gene. Per the germline V gene, CDR1 is SGHTA and CDR2 is FQGTGA. The full variable domain, in which reference TRBV7-3 and TRBJ2-3 provide the parts outside the CDR3, is GAGVSQTPSNKVTEKGKYVELRCDPISGHTALYWYRQSLGQGPEFLIYFQGTGAADDSGLPNDRFFAVRPEGSVSTLKIQRTERGDSAVYLCASSSSGQSTDTQYFGPGTRLTVL.

The rearrangement uses TRBV6-5 and TRBJ2-7, with D uncertain. The V end was cut by 8 bases, the J end by 3 bases, with 11 bases between. Germline V CDR1 and CDR2: MNHEY, SVGAGI. CDR3 length: 12 residues. The CDR3 loop is CASLSRGYEQYF. The DNA for the CDR3 is TGTGCCAGCCTATCCAGAGGCTACGAGCAGTACTTC.

V and J are TRBV5-6 and TRBJ1-2; no clear D gene. Trimming stripped 0 bases from V and 3 bases from J, with 12 bases between. This CDR3 is built from 15 residues. Germline V gene data show CDR1 as SGHDT and CDR2 as YYEEEE. The CDR3 DNA follows: TGTGCCAGCAGCTTGGGACCCGTCGGGGACTATGGCTACACCTTC. Protein: CASSLGPVGDYGYTF.

This chain joins TRBV2 and TRBJ2-7, with D perhaps matching TRBD2 (6 bases). The ends were cut back, 2 bases at V and 0 bases at J, with 14 bases in the middle. Germline CDR1 reads SNHLY; CDR2 reads FYNNEI. The CDR3 contains 16 residues. CDR3 sequence: CASSEFASAVSYEQYF. The CDR3 nucleotides are TGTGCCAGCAGTGAATTCGCTAGCGCGGTCTCCTACGAGCAGTACTTC. The full variable domain, with the rest looked up from reference TRBV2 and TRBJ2-7, is EPEVTQTPSHQVTQMGQEVILRCVPISNHLYFYWYRQILGQKVEFLVSFYNNEISEKSEIFDDQFSVERPDGSNFTLKIRSTKLEDSAMYFCASSEFASAVSYEQYFGPGTRLTVT.

The chain recombines TRBV9 with TRBJ1-1, with D possibly matching TRBD1 (6 bases). Trimming pared 4 bases from V and 6 bases from J, leaving 10 bases between. Germline V gives CDR1 SGDLS, CDR2 YYNGEE. There are 12 residues in the CDR3. The CDR3 loop is CASSKDRSEAFF. The CDR3 DNA sequence: TGTGCCAGCAGCAAAGACAGGTCTGAAGCTTTCTTT.

This rearrangement joins TRBV15 to TRBJ2-3, with TRBD1 matching over 8 bases. Trimming cost V 5 bases and J 4 bases; bases outside gene matches: 8. There are 15 residues in the CDR3. Germline V gives CDR1 LNHNV, CDR2 YYDKDF (reference sequence). The CDR3 coding sequence is TGTGCCACCAGCCCAGACAGGGGACGAGCAGATACGCAGTATTTT. Translated: CATSPDRGRADTQYF.